This T cell receptor beta chain was captured by sequencing in a study of shared clonotypes between healthy human individuals. Looking at the study overall: Plates per donor: three CD4 naive, three CD4 memory, two CD8 naive, one CD8 memory. Whole-study results and caveats: Represented diversity (both genetic and exposure-history) was limited by the small number of donors. Incomplete sequencing of sorted subsets was indicated by rarefaction despite large depth.

CDR1 SGHTA and CDR2 FQGNSA come from the germline V gene. The junction had 11 bases not matched to a gene; V was cut back by 6 bases and J by 5 bases. The length of the CDR3 is 15 residues. On this clone: Its matching antigen is unknown.

The authors split each subset's genomic DNA evenly across several immunoSEQ plates. Measured with immunoSEQ multiplex PCR; TCRdb has only the in-frame clones, and not every one. Altogether a few hundred thousand clones are present, around 97% being singletons, with the ten largest covering about 0.06%. Sequencing used naive CD4+ T cells sorted from blood. The sample's subset: CD45RA+ positively selected. The sequence was collected from a young woman in good health. The gene calls are TRBV7-2 and TRBJ2-5; 8 bases line up with TRBD2. The CDR3 nucleotides read TGTGCCAGCAGTTACACCGGGACTAGAGGGGAGACCCAGTACTTC. Its translation is CASSYTGTRGETQYF. Complete variable domain (other parts from reference TRBV7-2 and TRBJ2-5): GAGVSQSPSNKVTEKGKDVELRCDPISGHTALYWYRQSLGQGLEFLIYFQGNSAPDKSGLPSDRFSAERTGGSVSTLTIQRTQQEDSAVYLCASSYTGTRGETQYFGPGTRLLVL.